This T cell receptor beta chain is from a study of shared clonotypes between healthy human individuals (TCRdb year 2020). Some background on the complete study: The cohort included three men and a couple of women between 18 and 49 years of age. Per donor, leukapheresis produced somewhere between about 0.8 and 9 billion PBMCs. Per donor, three plates each were used for CD4 naive and CD4 memory, two for CD8 naive, and one for CD8 memory. The study deeply sequenced blood TCR repertoires of about five healthy adults to estimate repertoire size and the extent of clonotype sharing between individuals. To increase sequencing depth and limit assay-specific biases, different laboratories used diverse techniques to prepare libraries and sequence TCR repertoires.

This clone was picked up one time. Its antigen is not yet known. No clone much larger than this one lies a single base away; base qualities are absent. CDR1 and CDR2 are read off the germline V gene (reference sequence) as LNHDA and SQIVND. Trimming removed 5 bases from V and 5 bases from J; the gene matches leave 9 bases unexplained. The CDR3 starts with the cysteine, ends with the phenylalanine, and has 16 residues. The entry retains the CDR3 DNA only, 48 bases that are in frame from base 1. Donors were healthy HIV-negative adults with no recently reported acute infections or vaccinations. All donors were Caucasian adults living in Nashville, Tennessee, USA. CD8 memory samples combined magnetically selected CD45RO+ cells with CCR7-negative CD45RA+ effector memory (TemRA) cells. Blood was obtained by leukapheresis, after which PBMCs were separated by Ficoll-Histopaque density gradient centrifugation and cryopreserved in liquid nitrogen vapor phase. Analytical flow cytometry was used to check the purity and quantity of every magnetically sorted T cell population. Each sorted fraction had its genomic DNA isolated and then quantified by UV absorbance on a Nanodrop 2000c.

TCR CDR3 regions were amplified from genomic DNA by multiplex PCR using the deep immunoSEQ assay. Extracted genomic DNA from each cell subset was distributed evenly across all wells of several immunoSEQ 96-well plates, and each plate was treated as a replicate. For sorted subsets, around 0.2 ug of genomic DNA, equivalent to 30,000 or so T cell genomes, went into each replicate PCR. The purified libraries were quantified using a Qubit 3.0 fluorometer, sized with a Bioanalyzer 2100, and then quantified again using the KAPA Library Quantification kit. A separate single-read 150-cycle Illumina NextSeq 550 flow cell was used to sequence each immunoSEQ 96-well plate. The paper's data handling went like this. Because the immunoSEQ output held only junctional sequences and lacked quality scores, the filtering could not match the filtering applied to full-length reads. To assign V/J genes and CDR3, sequences were annotated using PyIR, a Python wrapper for IgBLAST v1.9, with IMGT germline references. Reads were filtered out if the reads had weak V/J assignments (E-value above 1e-6), no CDR3, stop codons, out-of-frame junctions, or ambiguous translated residues. V3J clonotypes were defined by identical inferred V gene, J gene, and CDR3 amino acid sequence. Percentage overlap between repertoires was calculated by dividing the number of shared unique clonotypes by the size of the smaller repertoire. Richness of each repertoire was evaluated using RTK rarefaction, the Chao1 estimator, and Recon v2.1 estimates of unobserved clonotypes. OLGA was used to compute generation probabilities for all TCRbeta clonotypes that the gDNA method yielded from four donors. The clones in this table, taken by TCRdb from immuneACCESS, are in-frame only. Not every clone is retained; where verified, under half of the shortfall comes from an unresolved V gene, and the cause of the rest is unknown. V, J and clone size are taken as reported in that table, and D and trimming were inferred from the DNA itself. Across this sample there are under 350,000 clones, with 80% to 90% seen only once. Around 15% of the sample is in the top ten clones.

Overall study results and their limits: Sampling was restricted to blood, and TCR repertoires in tissue are likely to differ from TCR repertoires in blood. Pairwise subsampling led to the expectation that sequencing depth would affect the degree of clonotype sharing among donors. Because the study included a small number of donors, the genetic and exposure-history diversity represented was limited. Higher generation probabilities were observed for clonotypes shared by all four sorted-subset donors than for non-shared clonotypes. Larger estimated clonotype richness was generally found for naive subsets than for memory subsets. Rarefaction of sorted-subset datasets indicated incomplete sequencing despite the large sequencing depth. Sharing across several donors was observed for roughly 5.4% of naive CD4, over 3% of naive CD8, 2% to 2.5% of memory CD4, and around 0.4% of memory CD8 clonotypes.

Input material: memory CD8+ T cells sorted from blood. Explained via the paper, the cell subset or site label denotes: CD45RO+ cells pooled with CCR7-negative TemRA cells. The chain links TRBV19 with TRBJ1-6; a stretch of 7 junction bases matches TRBD1. The receptor was isolated from a man younger than 35 in good health. The sequenced DNA: TGTGCCAGTAGTGCCTCCGGGACAGTAAATAATTCACCCCTCCACTTT. Translated, this gives CASSASGTVNNSPLHF.